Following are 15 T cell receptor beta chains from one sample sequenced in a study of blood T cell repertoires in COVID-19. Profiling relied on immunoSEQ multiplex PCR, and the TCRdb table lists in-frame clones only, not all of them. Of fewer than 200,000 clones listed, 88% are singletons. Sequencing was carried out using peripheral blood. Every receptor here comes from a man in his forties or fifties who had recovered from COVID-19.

The CDR3 region has the DNA TGTGCCAGTAGTATAGTGTTCGGGGGGCCCGAAGCTTTCTTT. Translated, it gives CASSIVFGGPEAFF. The chain carries TRBV19 and TRBJ1-1, with D possibly being TRBD1 (6 bases). Germline V gene lookup returns CDR1 LNHDA and CDR2 SQIVND (reference sequence). The V and J ends lost 1 base and 8 bases respectively, with 14 bases between them. This CDR3 spans 14 amino acids.

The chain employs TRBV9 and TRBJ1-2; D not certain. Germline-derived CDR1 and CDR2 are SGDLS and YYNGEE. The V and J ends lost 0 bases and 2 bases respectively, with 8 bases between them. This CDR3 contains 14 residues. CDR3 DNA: TGTGCCAGCAGCGTAGAAGCGGAGAACTATGGCTACACCTTC. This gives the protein CASSVEAENYGYTF.

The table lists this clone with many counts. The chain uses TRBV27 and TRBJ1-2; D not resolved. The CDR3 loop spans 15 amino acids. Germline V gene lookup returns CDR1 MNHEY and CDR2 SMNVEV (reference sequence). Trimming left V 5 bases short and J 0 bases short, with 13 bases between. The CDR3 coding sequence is TGTGCCAGCAGTGTGTACGGAGAATCTAACTATGGCTACACCTTC. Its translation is CASSVYGESNYGYTF.

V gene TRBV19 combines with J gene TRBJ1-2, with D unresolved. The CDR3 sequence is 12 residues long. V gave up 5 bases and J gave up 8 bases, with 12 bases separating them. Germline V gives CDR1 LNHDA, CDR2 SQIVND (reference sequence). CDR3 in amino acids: CASSPRGGGYTF. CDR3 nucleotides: TGTGCCAGTAGTCCCCGGGGTGGCGGCTACACCTTC.

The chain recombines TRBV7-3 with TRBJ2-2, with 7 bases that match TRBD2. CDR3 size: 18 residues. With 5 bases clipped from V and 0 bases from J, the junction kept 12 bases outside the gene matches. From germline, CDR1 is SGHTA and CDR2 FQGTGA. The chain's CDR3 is CASSARPPGLTNTGELFF. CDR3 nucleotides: TGTGCCAGCAGCGCAAGACCCCCGGGACTAACGAACACCGGGGAGCTGTTTTTT.

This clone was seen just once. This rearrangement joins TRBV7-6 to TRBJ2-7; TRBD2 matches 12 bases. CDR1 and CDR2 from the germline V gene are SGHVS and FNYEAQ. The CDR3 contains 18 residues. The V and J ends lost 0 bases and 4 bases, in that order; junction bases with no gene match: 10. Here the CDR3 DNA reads TGTGCCAGCAGCTTAGCGCAGGGCCGGACTAGCGGGGTTTACGAGCAGTACTTC. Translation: CASSLAQGRTSGVYEQYF.

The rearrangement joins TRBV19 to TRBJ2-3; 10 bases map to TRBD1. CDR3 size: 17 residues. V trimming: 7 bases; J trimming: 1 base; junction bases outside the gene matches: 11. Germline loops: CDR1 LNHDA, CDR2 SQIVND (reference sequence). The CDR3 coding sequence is TGTGCCAGTACGATAAGGGACAGGGGTTGGGGCACAGATACGCAGTATTTT. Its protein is CASTIRDRGWGTDTQYF.

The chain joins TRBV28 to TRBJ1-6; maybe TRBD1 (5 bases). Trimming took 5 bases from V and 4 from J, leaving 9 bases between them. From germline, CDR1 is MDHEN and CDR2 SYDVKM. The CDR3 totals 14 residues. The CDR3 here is CASSPRQYNSPLHF. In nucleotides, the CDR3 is TGTGCCAGCAGTCCTCGACAGTATAATTCACCCCTCCACTTT.

The CDR3 DNA sequence: TGTGCCAGCAGCTTACAACAGGGACCCAACTATGGCTACACCTTC. Encoded protein: CASSLQQGPNYGYTF. The J gene is TRBJ1-2, the V gene TRBV7-2; perhaps TRBD1 as D (6 bases). V dropped 2 bases and J dropped 2 bases, with 12 bases sitting between them. Germline CDR1 and CDR2: SGHTA and FQGNSA. The CDR3 runs to 15 residues.

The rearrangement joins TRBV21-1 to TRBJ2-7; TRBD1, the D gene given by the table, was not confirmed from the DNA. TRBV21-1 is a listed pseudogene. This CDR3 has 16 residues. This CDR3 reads CASSKGGTGNLYEQYF. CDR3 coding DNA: TGTGCCAGCAGCAAAGGGGGGACAGGGAACCTCTACGAGCAGTACTTC.

The CDR3 loop is CASRTAPTGAHGYTF. In DNA form, the CDR3 reads TGTGCCAGCAGGACCGCCCCAACAGGGGCCCATGGCTACACCTTC. The chain employs TRBV6-5 and TRBJ1-2, with TRBD1 matching 7 bases. With V trimmed by 6 bases and J by 6 bases, 13 bases remained unmatched. The length of the CDR3 is 15 residues. Germline assignment: CDR1 MNHEY and CDR2 SVGAGI.

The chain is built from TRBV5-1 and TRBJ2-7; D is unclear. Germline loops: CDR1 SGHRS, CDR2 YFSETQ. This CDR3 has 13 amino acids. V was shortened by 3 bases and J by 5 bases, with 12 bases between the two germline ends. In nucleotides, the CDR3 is TGCGCCAGCAGCTGGGCCCGCCCCGACGAGCAGTACTTC. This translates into CASSWARPDEQYF.

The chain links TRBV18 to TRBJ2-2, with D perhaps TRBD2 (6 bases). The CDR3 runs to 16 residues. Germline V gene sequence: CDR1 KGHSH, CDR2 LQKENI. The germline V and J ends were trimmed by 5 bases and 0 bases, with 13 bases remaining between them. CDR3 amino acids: CASSRSSVPNTGELFF. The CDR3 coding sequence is TGTGCCAGCTCAAGATCTAGCGTACCGAACACCGGGGAGCTGTTTTTT.

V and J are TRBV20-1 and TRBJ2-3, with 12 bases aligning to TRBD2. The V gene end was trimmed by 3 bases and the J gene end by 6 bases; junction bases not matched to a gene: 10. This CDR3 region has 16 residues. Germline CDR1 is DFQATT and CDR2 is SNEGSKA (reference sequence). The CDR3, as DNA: TGCAGTGCTAGTAAGCTAGCGGGGGGGCGCTCGGATACGCAGTATTTT. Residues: CSASKLAGGRSDTQYF.

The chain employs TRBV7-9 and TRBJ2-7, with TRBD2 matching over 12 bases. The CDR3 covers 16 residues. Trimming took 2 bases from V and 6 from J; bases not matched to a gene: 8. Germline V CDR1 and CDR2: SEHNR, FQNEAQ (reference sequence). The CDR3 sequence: CASSLLAGGRLSEQYF. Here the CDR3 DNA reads TGTGCCAGCAGCTTACTAGCGGGGGGGCGTCTTTCCGAGCAGTACTTC.